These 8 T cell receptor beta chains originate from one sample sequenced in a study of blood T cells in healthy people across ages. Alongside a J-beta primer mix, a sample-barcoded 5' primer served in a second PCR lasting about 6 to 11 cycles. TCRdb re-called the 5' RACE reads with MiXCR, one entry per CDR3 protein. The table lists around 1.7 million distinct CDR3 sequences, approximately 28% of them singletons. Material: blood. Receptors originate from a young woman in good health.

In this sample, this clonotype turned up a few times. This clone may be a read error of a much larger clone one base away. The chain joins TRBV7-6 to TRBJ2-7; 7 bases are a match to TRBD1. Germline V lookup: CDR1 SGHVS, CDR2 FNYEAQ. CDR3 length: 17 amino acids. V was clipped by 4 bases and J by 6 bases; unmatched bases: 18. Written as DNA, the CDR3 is TGTGCCAGCAGCTATTTCCAGGAGGTCGGGGCAGGGGGCGAGCAGTACTTC. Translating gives CASSYFQEVGAGGEQYF.

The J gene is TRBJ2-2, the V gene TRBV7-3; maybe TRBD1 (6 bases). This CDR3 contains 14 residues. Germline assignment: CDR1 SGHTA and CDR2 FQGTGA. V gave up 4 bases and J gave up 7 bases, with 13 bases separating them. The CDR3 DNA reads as TGTGCCAGCAGCTCCGACAGGTCAAACGGGGAGCTGTTTTTT. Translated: CASSSDRSNGELFF.

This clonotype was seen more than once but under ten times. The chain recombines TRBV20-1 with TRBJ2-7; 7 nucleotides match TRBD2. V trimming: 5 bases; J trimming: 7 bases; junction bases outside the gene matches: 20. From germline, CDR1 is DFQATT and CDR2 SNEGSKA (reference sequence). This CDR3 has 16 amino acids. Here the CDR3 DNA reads TGCAGTGCTGGCAAACGCTCTAGTAGCGGGCTCCAGGAGCAGTACTTC. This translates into CSAGKRSSSGLQEQYF.

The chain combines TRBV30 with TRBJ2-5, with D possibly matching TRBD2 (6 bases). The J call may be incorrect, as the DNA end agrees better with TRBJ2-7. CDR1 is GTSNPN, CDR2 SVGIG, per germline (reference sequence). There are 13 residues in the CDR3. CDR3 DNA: TGTGCCTGGAGTGTAGGAGGGGACCACGAGCAGTACTTC. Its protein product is CAWSVGGDHEQYF.

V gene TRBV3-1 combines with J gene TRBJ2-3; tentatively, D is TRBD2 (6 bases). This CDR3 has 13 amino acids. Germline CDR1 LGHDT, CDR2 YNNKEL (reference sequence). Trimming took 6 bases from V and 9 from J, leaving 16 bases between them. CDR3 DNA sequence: TGTGCCAGCAGGCGAAAGGAGGGTGGCACGCAGTATTTT. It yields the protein CASRRKEGGTQYF.

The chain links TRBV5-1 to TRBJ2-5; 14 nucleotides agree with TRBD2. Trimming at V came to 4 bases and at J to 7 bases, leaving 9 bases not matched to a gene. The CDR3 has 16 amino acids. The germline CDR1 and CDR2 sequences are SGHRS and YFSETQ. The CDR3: CASSLGLAGDRGTQYF. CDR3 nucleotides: TGCGCCAGCAGCCTGGGACTAGCGGGGGACCGGGGGACCCAGTACTTC.

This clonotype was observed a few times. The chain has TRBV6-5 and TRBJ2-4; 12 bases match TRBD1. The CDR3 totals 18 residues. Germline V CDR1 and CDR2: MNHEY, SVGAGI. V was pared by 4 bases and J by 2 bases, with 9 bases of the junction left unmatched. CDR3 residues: CASSSPPGQGATKNIQYF. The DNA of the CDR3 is TGTGCCAGCAGTTCACCTCCGGGACAGGGGGCTACCAAAAACATTCAGTACTTC.

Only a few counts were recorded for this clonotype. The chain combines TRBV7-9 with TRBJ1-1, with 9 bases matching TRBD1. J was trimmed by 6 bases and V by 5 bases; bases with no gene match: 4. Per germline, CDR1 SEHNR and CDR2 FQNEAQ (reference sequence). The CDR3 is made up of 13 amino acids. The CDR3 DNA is TGTGCCAGCAGCCCACAGGGGGCAGCTGAAGCTTTCTTT. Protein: CASSPQGAAEAFF.